This T cell receptor beta chain was documented in a study of monozygotic twins with cystic fibrosis (dated by TCRdb to about 2021). Background for the entire study: Barcoded libraries were made from about 3 micrograms of fragmented DNA using roughly 16 PCR cycles. The study compared TCR beta repertoires within and between 16 monozygotic twin pairs with cystic fibrosis to assess genetic influence on V and J gene usage. Ten female and six male twin pairs, aged about 2.0 to 36.4 years (median around 9 years) and mostly children and adolescents, were included in the cohort. Data for three of the twin pairs had been reported previously in another context. On the day of blood sampling, twins were ranked among 850 to 1,300 cohort participants for weight-for-height and for FEVPerc (FEV1 disease centile).

On this clone: Its antigen remains unidentified. No much larger clone exists at a distance of one base, and base qualities are not known.

The twin pairs came from the European Cystic Fibrosis Twin and Sibling Study Cohort, which recruited patients from more than 150 CF clinics across 14 European countries. Zygosity and CFTR genotype were confirmed in-house, and zygosity was tested by multiplex PCR of nine short tandem repeat loci. Each twin gave a peripheral blood sample, and clinical parameters were documented on that same day of blood sampling. Phenol/chloroform extraction was used to isolate genomic DNA from peripheral blood cells, and the DNA was then kept in TE buffer at 4 degrees C. TCR beta CDR3 regions were amplified by multiplex PCR with the immunoSEQ immune profiling system according to the manufacturer's instructions. An Illumina NextSeq system was used to carry out the sequencing. Under the source paper's analysis protocol: The immunoSEQ Analyzer platform handled processing of the sequence data, and clonality was calculated by taking the square root of Simpson's index of productive rearrangements. Similarity in V and J usage was quantified by Jensen-Shannon distance, and CDR3 generation probabilities were calculated with OLGA. The immuneACCESS database (August 2020) and VDJdb (December 2020) were searched for shared CDR3 sequences. TCRdb's version of the immuneACCESS table is confined to in-frame rearrangements and falls short of the full clone set. An unresolved V gene accounts for under half of the shortfall where checked; the remainder is of unknown origin. V, J and clone size are those of that table, while D and trimming were read from the DNA. This sample comprises approximately 21,000 clones, approximately 87% of them detected only once. Of the sample, more than 0.9% falls within the top ten clones.

Overall study outcomes, separate from this receptor: In 13 of 16 pairs, V gene usage most closely resembled the co-twin's, and the same held for J usage in 8 of 16 pairs, a pattern suggesting genetic constraints. Monozygotic CF twin pairs shared significantly more nucleotide-identical clonotypes within each pair than unrelated CF individuals shared with one another (P = 0.000026, Mann-Whitney). The cohort was small, and no association was found between shared CDR3 numbers and age, concordance or disease severity. Simpson clonality was found to be generally low (median 0.0095), suggesting a naive-dominated repertoire, although higher clonality was observed in the most severely affected patients.

The germline ends are 12 bases apart after V is trimmed by 6 bases and J by 6 bases. The germline V gene supplies CDR1 MDHEN and CDR2 SYDVKM. Measured from the cysteine to the phenylalanine, the CDR3 is 13 residues long. Of all the DNA, just the CDR3 is kept, 39 bases in frame from base 1. This receptor chain uses TRBV28 and TRBJ2-4, with a weak D call of TRBD1 (6 bases match). Input material: blood. The clonotype comes from a woman aged 30 to 39 with cystic fibrosis. The CDR3 here reads CASSLGQLNIQYF. The bases are TGTGCCAGCAGCTTAGGACAGTTAAACATTCAGTACTTC.